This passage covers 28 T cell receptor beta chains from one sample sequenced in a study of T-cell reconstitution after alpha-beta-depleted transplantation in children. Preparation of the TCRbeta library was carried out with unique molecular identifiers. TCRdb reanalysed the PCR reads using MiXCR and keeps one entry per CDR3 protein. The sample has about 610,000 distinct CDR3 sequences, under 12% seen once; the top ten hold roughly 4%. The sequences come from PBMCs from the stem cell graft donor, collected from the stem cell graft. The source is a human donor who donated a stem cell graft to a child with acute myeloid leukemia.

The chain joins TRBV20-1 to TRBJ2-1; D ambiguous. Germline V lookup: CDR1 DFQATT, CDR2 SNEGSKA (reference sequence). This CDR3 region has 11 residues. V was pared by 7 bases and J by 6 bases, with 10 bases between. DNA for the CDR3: TGCAGTGGAGGTCGGCTCAATGAGCAGTTCTTC. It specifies CSGGRLNEQFF.

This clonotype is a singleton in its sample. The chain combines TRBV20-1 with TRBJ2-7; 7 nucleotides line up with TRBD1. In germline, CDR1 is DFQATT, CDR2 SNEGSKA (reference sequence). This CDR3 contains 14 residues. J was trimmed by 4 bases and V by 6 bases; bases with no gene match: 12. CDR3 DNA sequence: TGCAGTGCATTCCGACCGGGCAGGGGGTACGAGCAGTACTTC. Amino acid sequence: CSAFRPGRGYEQYF.

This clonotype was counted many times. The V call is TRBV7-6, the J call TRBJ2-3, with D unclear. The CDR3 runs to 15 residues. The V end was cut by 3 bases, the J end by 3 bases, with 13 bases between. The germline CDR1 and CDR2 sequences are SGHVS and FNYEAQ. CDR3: CASSFQAEQTDTQYF. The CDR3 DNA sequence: TGTGCCAGCAGCTTTCAGGCGGAACAAACAGATACGCAGTATTTT.

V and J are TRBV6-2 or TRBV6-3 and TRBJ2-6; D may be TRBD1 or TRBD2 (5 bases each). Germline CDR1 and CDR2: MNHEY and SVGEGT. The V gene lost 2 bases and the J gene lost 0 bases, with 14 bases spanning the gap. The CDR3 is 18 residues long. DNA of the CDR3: TGTGCCAGCAGTTACGTAGAGGGGTTTTTCTCTGGGGCCAACGTCCTGACTTTC. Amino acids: CASSYVEGFFSGANVLTF.

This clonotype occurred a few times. The CDR3 loop reads CASRAGAYNEQFF. CDR3 nucleotide sequence: TGTGCCAGCAGGGCGGGAGCTTACAATGAGCAGTTCTTC. The V gene is TRBV28, the J gene TRBJ2-1; 7 bases align to TRBD2. This CDR3 is built from 13 residues. Per the germline V gene, CDR1 is MDHEN and CDR2 is SYDVKM. V dropped 6 bases and J dropped 4; count of bases not matched to a gene: 3.

In DNA form, the CDR3 reads TGTGCCAGCAGTTACTCGACAGGGGGTCAGCCCCAGCATTTT. Translated: CASSYSTGGQPQHF. V gene TRBV6-5 combines with J gene TRBJ1-5; 9 bases map to TRBD1. Germline CDR1 reads MNHEY; CDR2 reads SVGAGI. V trimming: 0 bases; J trimming: 6 bases; junction bases outside the gene matches: 0. CDR3 length: 14 amino acids.

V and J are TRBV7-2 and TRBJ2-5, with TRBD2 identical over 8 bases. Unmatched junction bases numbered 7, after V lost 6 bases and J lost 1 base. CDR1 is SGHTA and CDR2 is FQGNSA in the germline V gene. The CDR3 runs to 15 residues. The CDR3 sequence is CASRRGSGAQETQYF. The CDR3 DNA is TGTGCCAGCAGGAGAGGTAGCGGGGCCCAAGAGACCCAGTACTTC.

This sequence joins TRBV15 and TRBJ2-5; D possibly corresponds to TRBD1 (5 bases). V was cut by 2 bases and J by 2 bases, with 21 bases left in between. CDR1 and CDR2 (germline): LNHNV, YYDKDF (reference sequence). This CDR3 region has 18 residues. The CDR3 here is CATSRLTGQPGRQETQYF. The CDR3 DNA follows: TGTGCCACCAGCAGACTTACAGGCCAACCGGGCCGGCAAGAGACCCAGTACTTC.

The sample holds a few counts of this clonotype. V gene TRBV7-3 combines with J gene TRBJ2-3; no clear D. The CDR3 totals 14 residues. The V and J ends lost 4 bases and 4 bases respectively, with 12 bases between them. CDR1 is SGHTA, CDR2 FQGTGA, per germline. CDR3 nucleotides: TGTGCCAGCAGCTCCCAGCCCCCACCAGATACGCAGTATTTT. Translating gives CASSSQPPPDTQYF.

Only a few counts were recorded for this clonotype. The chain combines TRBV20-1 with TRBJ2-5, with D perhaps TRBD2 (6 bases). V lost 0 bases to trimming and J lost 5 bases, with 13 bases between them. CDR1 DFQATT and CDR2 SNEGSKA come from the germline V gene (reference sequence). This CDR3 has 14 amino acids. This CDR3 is CSARDRRGGETQYF. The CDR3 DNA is TGCAGTGCTAGAGATCGTCGCGGAGGGGAGACCCAGTACTTC.

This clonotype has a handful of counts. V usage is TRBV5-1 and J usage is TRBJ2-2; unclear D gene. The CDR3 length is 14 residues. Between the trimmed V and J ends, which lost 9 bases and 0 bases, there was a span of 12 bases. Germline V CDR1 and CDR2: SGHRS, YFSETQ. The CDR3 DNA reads TGCGCCACTGCCGGACGGCCGAACACCGGGGAGCTGTTTTTT. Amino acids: CATAGRPNTGELFF. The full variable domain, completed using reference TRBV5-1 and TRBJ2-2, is KAGVTQTPRYLIKTRGQQVTLSCSPISGHRSVSWYQQTPGQGLQFLFEYFSETQRNKGNFPGRFSGRQFSNSRSEMNVSTLELGDSALYLCATAGRPNTGELFFGEGSRLTVL.

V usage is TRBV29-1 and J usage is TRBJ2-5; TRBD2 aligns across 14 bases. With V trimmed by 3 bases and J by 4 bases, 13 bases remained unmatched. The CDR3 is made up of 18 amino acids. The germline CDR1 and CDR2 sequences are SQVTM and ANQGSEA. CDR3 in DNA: TGCAGCGTTGATTTTCTGGGACTAGCGGGAGAGAGGGCAGAGACCCAGTACTTC. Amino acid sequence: CSVDFLGLAGERAETQYF.

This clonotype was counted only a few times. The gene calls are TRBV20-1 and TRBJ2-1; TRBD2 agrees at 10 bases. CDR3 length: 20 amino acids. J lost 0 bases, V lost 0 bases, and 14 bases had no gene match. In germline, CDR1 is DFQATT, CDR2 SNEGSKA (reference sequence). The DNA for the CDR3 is TGCAGTGCTAGAGATTTCGGGAGGGCTAGCGGGAGAAACTCCTACAATGAGCAGTTCTTC. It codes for CSARDFGRASGRNSYNEQFF.

CDR3 sequence (DNA): TGTGCCAGCAGCCTCCTGTCGGGCTGGCAGTTCTTC. Translated, it gives CASSLLSGWQFF. The chain couples TRBV3-1 to TRBJ2-1; D not certain. Trimming shortened V by 4 bases and J by 12 bases, and 13 bases separated the two germline ends. This CDR3 spans 12 amino acids. Germline values: CDR1 LGHDT, CDR2 YNNKEL (reference sequence).

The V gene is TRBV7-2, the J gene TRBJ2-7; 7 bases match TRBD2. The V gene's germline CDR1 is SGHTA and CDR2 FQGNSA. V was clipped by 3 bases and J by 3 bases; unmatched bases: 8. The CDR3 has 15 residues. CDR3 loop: CASSLSAGVDYEQYF. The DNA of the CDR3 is TGTGCCAGCAGCTTGTCCGCGGGAGTCGACTACGAGCAGTACTTC. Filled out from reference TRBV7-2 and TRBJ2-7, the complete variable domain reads GAGVSQSPSNKVTEKGKDVELRCDPISGHTALYWYRQSLGQGLEFLIYFQGNSAPDKSGLPSDRFSAERTGGSVSTLTIQRTQQEDSAVYLCASSLSAGVDYEQYFGPGTRLTVT.

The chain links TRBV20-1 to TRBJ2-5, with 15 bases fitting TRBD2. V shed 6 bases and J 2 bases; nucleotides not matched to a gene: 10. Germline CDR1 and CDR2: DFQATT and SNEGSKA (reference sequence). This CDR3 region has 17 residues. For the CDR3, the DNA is TGCAGTGCCGGGGGACTAGCGGGAGGATCCTGGCAAGAGACCCAGTACTTC. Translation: CSAGGLAGGSWQETQYF.

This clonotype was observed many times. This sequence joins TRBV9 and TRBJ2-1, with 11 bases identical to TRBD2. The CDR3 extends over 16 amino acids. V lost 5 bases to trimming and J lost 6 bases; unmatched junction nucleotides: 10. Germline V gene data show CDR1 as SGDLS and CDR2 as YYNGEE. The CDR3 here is CASREGGLAGGNEQFF. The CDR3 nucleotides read TGTGCCAGCAGAGAAGGAGGGCTAGCGGGAGGCAATGAGCAGTTCTTC.

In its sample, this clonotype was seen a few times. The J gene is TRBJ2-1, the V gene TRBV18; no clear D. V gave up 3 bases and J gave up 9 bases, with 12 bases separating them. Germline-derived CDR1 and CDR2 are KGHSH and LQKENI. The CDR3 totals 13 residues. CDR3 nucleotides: TGTGCCAGCTCACCCCTCCAATTGGGTGAGCAGTTCTTC. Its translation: CASSPLQLGEQFF. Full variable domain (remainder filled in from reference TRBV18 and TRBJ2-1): NAGVMQNPRHLVRRRGQEARLRCSPMKGHSHVYWYRQLPEEGLKFMVYLQKENIIDESGMPKERFSAEFPKEGPSILRIQQVVRGDSAAYFCASSPLQLGEQFFGPGTRLTVL.

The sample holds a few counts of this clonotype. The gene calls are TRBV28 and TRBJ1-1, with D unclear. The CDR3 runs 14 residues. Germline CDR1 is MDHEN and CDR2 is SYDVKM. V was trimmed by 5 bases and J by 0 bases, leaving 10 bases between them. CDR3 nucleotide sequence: TGTGCCAGCAGTCTCCGACTGATGAACACTGAAGCTTTCTTT. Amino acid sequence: CASSLRLMNTEAFF.

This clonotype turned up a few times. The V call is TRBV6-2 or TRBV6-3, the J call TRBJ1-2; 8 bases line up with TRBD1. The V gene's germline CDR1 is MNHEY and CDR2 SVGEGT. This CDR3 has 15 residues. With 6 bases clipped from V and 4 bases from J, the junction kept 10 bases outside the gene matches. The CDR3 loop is CASSHVLGQGYGYTF. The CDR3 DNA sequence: TGTGCCAGCAGCCACGTACTCGGACAGGGCTATGGCTACACCTTC.

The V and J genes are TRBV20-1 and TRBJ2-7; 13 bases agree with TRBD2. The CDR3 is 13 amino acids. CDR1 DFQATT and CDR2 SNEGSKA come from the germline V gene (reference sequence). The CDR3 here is CSPRTSGSYEQYF. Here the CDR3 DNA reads TGCAGCCCCCGGACTAGCGGGAGCTACGAGCAGTACTTC.

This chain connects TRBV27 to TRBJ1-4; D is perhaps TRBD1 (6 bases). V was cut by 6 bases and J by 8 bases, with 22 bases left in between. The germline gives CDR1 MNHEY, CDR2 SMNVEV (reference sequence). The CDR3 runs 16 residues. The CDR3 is CASSLTGRGSVEKLFF. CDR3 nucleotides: TGTGCCAGCAGCCTAACGGGCAGGGGAAGTGTCGAAAAACTGTTTTTT.

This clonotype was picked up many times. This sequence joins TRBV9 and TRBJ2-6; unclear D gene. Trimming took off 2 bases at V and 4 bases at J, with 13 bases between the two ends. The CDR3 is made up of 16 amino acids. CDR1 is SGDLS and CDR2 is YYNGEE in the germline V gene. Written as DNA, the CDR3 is TGTGCCAGCAGCGTCCCTCGCGATGGGGGGGCCAACGTCCTGACTTTC. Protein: CASSVPRDGGANVLTF.

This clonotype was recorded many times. The CDR3: CASFDRGIAGELFF. In nucleotides, the CDR3 is TGTGCCTCCTTCGACAGGGGTATCGCCGGGGAGCTGTTTTTT. The rearrangement uses TRBV12-3 or TRBV12-4 and TRBJ2-2; 8 nucleotides line up with TRBD1. The length of the CDR3 is 14 residues. Trimming at V came to 11 bases and at J to 6 bases, leaving 11 bases not matched to a gene.

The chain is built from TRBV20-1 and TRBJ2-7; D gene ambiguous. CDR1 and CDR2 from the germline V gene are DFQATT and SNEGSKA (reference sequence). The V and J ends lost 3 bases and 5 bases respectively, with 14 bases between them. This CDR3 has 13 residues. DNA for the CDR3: TGCAGTGCTAGGTTTGTGAGTCCGGACGAGCAGTACTTC. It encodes CSARFVSPDEQYF.

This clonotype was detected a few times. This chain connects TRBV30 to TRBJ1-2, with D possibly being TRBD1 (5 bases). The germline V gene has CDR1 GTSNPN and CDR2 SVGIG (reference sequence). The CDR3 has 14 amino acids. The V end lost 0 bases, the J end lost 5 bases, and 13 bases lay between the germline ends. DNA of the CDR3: TGTGCCTGGAGTGTTGGGGTGGGGCAGTATGGCTACACCTTC. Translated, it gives CAWSVGVGQYGYTF.

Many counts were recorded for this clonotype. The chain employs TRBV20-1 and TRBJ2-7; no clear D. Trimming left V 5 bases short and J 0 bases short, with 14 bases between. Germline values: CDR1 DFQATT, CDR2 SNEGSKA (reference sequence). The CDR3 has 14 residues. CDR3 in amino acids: CSAYQARDSYEQYF. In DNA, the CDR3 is TGCAGTGCTTACCAAGCTAGGGACTCCTACGAGCAGTACTTC.

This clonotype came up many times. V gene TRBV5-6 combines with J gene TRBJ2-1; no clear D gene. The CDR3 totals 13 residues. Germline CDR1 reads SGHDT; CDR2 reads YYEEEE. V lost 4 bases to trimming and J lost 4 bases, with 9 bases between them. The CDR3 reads CASSPDWYNEQFF. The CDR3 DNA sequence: TGTGCCAGCAGCCCCGACTGGTACAATGAGCAGTTCTTC.